The 4 T cell receptor beta chains presented below share a single source sample, sequenced in a study of T cell responses to AZD1222 COVID-19 vaccine. The table came from immunoSEQ multiplex PCR; TCRdb's copy has only in-frame clones and leaves some out. The table has about 100,000 clones, 87% seen once; the top ten hold approximately 4.8%. Specimen: peripheral blood, collected 28 days after the second AZD1222 dose. These receptors were obtained from an adult who received the AZD1222 COVID-19 vaccine.

The chain uses TRBV5-1 and TRBJ1-4; perhaps TRBD1 as D (5 bases). Germline V gene sequence: CDR1 SGHRS, CDR2 YFSETQ. Deletions cut 1 base from V and 7 bases from J, with 11 bases between. CDR3 length: 14 residues. DNA for the CDR3: TGCGCCAGCAGCTTGAGAGGGGTTGGTGAAAAACTGTTTTTT. Residues: CASSLRGVGEKLFF.

V and J are TRBV28 and TRBJ1-5; D unclear. The CDR3 totals 15 residues. The germline gives CDR1 MDHEN, CDR2 SYDVKM. V lost 3 bases and J lost 0, with 9 bases in between. This chain's CDR3 is CASSFLRFSNQPQHF. CDR3 nucleotides: TGTGCCAGCAGTTTTCTCAGGTTTAGCAATCAGCCCCAGCATTTT.

V and J are TRBV28 and TRBJ1-1; D remains ambiguous. CDR3 length: 11 amino acids. Trimming took off 2 bases at V and 4 bases at J, with 2 bases between the two ends. The germline gives CDR1 MDHEN, CDR2 SYDVKM. The CDR3 here is CASSLSTEAFF. The CDR3 nucleotides are TGTGCCAGCAGTTTAAGCACTGAAGCTTTCTTT. Filled out from reference TRBV28 and TRBJ1-1, the complete variable domain reads DVKVTQSSRYLVKRTGEKVFLECVQDMDHENMFWYRQDPGLGLRLIYFSYDVKMKEKGDIPEGYSVSREKKERFSLILESASTNQTSMYLCASSLSTEAFFGQGTRLTVV.

The rearrangement links TRBV4-3 to TRBJ2-6; 9 positions match TRBD1. The CDR3 has 18 amino acids. V was pared by 3 bases and J by 0 bases, with 6 bases of the junction left unmatched. Looked up from germline, CDR1 is LGHNA and CDR2 is YSLEER. The CDR3 loop is CASSHGQGSYSGANVLTF. The CDR3 nucleotides read TGCGCCAGCAGCCACGGACAGGGGTCGTACTCTGGGGCCAACGTCCTGACTTTC.